This TCR beta chain was found in a study of shared clonotypes between healthy human individuals. Study-wide results and caveats: Apart from blood, nothing was sampled; tissue repertoires likely differ. Shared across several donors were 4% to 6% of the naive CD4 clonotypes. Despite large depth, sorted-subset datasets appeared incompletely sequenced.

About this clone itself: What it binds is unknown.

Sequenced by immunoSEQ multiplex PCR; TCRdb stores in-frame clones only, minus some. The sample consists of around 560,000 clones, approximately 96% of them appearing once. Naive CD8 populations comprised CD45RO-negative cells positively selected for CCR7, excluding terminally differentiated effector memory CD45RA+ cells. Every donor was a Caucasian adult from Nashville, Tennessee. The CDR3 contains 15 residues. CDR1 and CDR2 (germline): MNHEY, SVGAGI. V lost 2 bases and J lost 5; bases outside the gene matches: 6. V is TRBV6-5 and J is TRBJ2-1, with 7 bases identical to TRBD1. The sequencing input was naive CD8+ T cells sorted from blood. This clonotype originated in a woman aged 25 to 39 in good health. The CDR3 nucleotides read TGTGCCAGCAGTTACGACAGGGATCCCAACAATGAGCAGTTCTTC. This sequence encodes CASSYDRDPNNEQFF.